This T cell receptor (beta chain) was documented in a study of T-cell reconstitution after alpha-beta-depleted transplantation in children (dated by TCRdb to the mid-2010s). Notes on the research overall: T-cell immune reconstitution after TCRalphabeta/CD19-depleted allogeneic hematopoietic cell transplantation in children was quantitatively tracked in the study by means of TCR repertoire profiling. General conclusions and limits of the study: Hyperexpanded clone frequencies declined over subsequent months; after one year, T-cell counts and TCRbeta diversity were mostly attributed to newly produced T cells. The high TCRbeta diversity at day 60 in some patients was ascribed to recipient T cells and intrathymic progenitors that had survived conditioning. The apparently early alphabetaT-cell count recovery about two months after transplant was reportedly dependent on only several hundred rapidly expanded clones derived from non-depleted graft cells.

Remarks on this clonotype: It has no known antigen specificity. Per-base qualities were not stored, and no clone one base away is much larger.

Libraries were constructed by PCR. The listed sequencing device is Illumina HiSeq 2500. To normalize quantification of the TCRbeta repertoire, the TCR libraries were built with molecular barcoding that relied on unique molecular identifiers. TCRdb reanalyzed the raw reads on its own, using fastp at Q25 for trimming and MiXCR for clone calling, and kept in-frame beta chains. Entries that share a CDR3 protein sequence are merged under the most common genes and DNA. Across this sample there are 500,000 to 750,000 distinct CDR3 sequences, with over 20% seen only once. Jointly, the top ten make up under 45% of the sample. The CDR3 runs 12 amino acids, cysteine and phenylalanine included. Only CDR3 DNA is held: 36 bases, read in frame from base 1. CDR1 and CDR2, per the germline V gene (reference sequence), are DFQATT and SNEGSKA. Relative to germline, V is missing 4 bases and J is missing 6 bases, with 3 bases of the junction outside any gene match.

This specimen's treatment or condition label, per the study, means: allogeneic hematopoietic cell transplantation with graft depleted of TCRalphabeta T cells and CD19 B cells. TCRalphabeta/CD19-depleted allogeneic hematopoietic cell grafts were given to the transplant recipients, all of whom were children. The clonotype was recovered from a boy less than two years old with Wiskott-Aldrich syndrome, due to receive a stem cell transplant. Sequences were derived from PBMCs, sampled before TCRalphabeta/CD19-depleted stem cell transplant. In this chain, TRBV20-1 is recombined with TRBJ2-7; TRBD2 matches 10 bases in the middle. The sequence in DNA is TGCAGTGCTATCAGCGGGAGGGCCGAGCAGTACTTC. It encodes CSAISGRAEQYF.